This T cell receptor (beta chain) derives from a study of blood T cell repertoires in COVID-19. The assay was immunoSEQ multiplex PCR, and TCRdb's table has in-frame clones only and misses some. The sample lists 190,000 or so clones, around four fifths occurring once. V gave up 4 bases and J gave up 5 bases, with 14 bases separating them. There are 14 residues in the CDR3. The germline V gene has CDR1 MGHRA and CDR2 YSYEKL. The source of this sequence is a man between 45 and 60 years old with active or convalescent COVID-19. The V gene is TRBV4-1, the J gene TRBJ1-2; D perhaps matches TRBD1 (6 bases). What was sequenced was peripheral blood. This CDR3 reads CASSRAGTRYGYTF. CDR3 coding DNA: TGCGCCAGCAGCCGCGCCGGGACAAGATATGGCTACACCTTC.